The sequence of this T cell receptor beta chain was determined in a study of cytomegalovirus exposure and HLA in healthy donors. In germline, CDR1 is SGHNT, CDR2 YYREEE (reference sequence). With V trimmed by 7 bases and J by 5 bases, 7 bases remained unmatched. The CDR3 length is 14 residues. Primers for the PCR totalled 60 Vbeta and 13 Jbeta. The assay was immunoSEQ multiplex PCR, and TCRdb's table has in-frame clones only and misses some. The sample consists of tens of thousands of clones, about four fifths of them appearing once. The sequencing sample was made of PBMCs. The chain employs TRBV5-4 and TRBJ2-5, with TRBD1 identical over 11 bases. This TCR came from a man aged 25 to 40 in good health and CMV-seronegative. CDR3 DNA sequence: TGTGCCAGCGGGGGGACAGGGGGATACGAGACCCAGTACTTC. This gives the protein CASGGTGGYETQYF. The full variable domain, its missing parts supplied by reference TRBV5-4 and TRBJ2-5, is ETGVTQSPTHLIKTRGQQVTLRCSSQSGHNTVSWYQQALGQGPQFIFQYYREEENGRGNFPPRFSGLQFPNYSSELNVNALELDDSALYLCASGGTGGYETQYFGPGTRLLVL.